The clone carrying this T cell receptor (beta chain) was observed once. Its antigen is not identified. The CDR3 is made up of 14 amino acids. Germline values: CDR1 MNHEY, CDR2 SMNVEV (reference sequence). Between the trimmed V and J ends, which lost 6 bases and 4 bases, there was a span of 15 bases. The PCR ran on 60 Vbeta and 13 Jbeta primers. The protocol was immunoSEQ multiplex PCR, while the TCRdb copy is restricted to in-frame clones and leaves out a portion. Here the sample spans 93,000 or so clones, almost 80% being singletons. The record originates from a study of cytomegalovirus exposure and HLA in healthy donors. The overall study: An earlier analysis identified approximately 110 million unique TCR beta sequences in about 180 million T cells. HLA-typed donors were the source of 90 million or so unique TCRs, which an early data release held. Whole-study findings and limits: Associated with HLA alleles at 0.05 false discovery rate in a later analysis were fewer than 20,000 TCR beta sequences. Follow-up analysis later connected one missense variant in DCLRE1C with trimming of TCR beta V- and J-genes.

This TCR derives from a man aged 45-60 years in good health and CMV-seropositive. The sequenced material came from PBMCs. The chain recombines TRBV27 with TRBJ1-2; tentatively, D is TRBD1 (6 bases). The CDR3 loop reads CASREGGGIYGYTF. DNA of the CDR3: TGTGCCAGCAGGGAGGGGGGGGGTATCTATGGCTACACCTTC.